A selection of T cell receptor beta chains follows, all from one sample in a study of identical twins. Using its own MiXCR run on the 5' RACE reads, TCRdb lists one record per CDR3 protein. This sample has over 600,000 distinct CDR3 sequences, with around 21% found just once. In addition, the sample was reused for a study of T cells expressing NK-cell markers.

The sequenced sample consisted of PBMCs. Receptor source: a woman aged 18-29 years in good health. CDR3s include the opening cysteine and the closing phenylalanine or tryptophan. A D gene is named only where the DNA matches it firmly. Size is omitted from some rows. Given values are once, few, many or a class for expanded clones.

size	V	J	D	CDR3	DNA
many	TRBV30	TRBJ2-2	-	CAWSHSTGELFF	TGTGCCTGGAGCCACTCCACCGGGGAGCTGTTTTTT
-	TRBV5-1	TRBJ2-1	-	CASSSQPGIHEQFF	TGCGCCAGCAGCTCTCAGCCGGGGATACATGAGCAGTTCTTC
-	TRBV6-5	TRBJ1-2	-	CASSYSIERRYGYTF	TGTGCCAGCAGTTACTCGATCGAACGGCGCTATGGCTACACCTTC
many	TRBV7-9	TRBJ1-2	TRBD1	CASSRGTAHGYTF	TGTGCCAGCAGCCGCGGGACAGCTCATGGCTACACCTTC
few	TRBV10-2	TRBJ1-1	-	CASSVVGRTEAFF	TGCGCCAGCAGTGTAGTCGGGAGGACTGAAGCTTTCTTT
-	TRBV9	TRBJ2-3	-	CASSSPQGKDTDTQYF	TGTGCCAGCAGCTCCCCCCAGGGTAAGGACACAGATACGCAGTATTTT
once	TRBV20-1	TRBJ2-7	TRBD2	CSARGGGSTYEQYF	TGCAGTGCTAGAGGGGGCGGGAGTACGTACGAGCAGTACTTC
few	TRBV7-9	TRBJ2-2	-	CASSLPWRGRNTGELFF	TGTGCCAGCAGCTTACCTTGGCGGGGTCGGAACACCGGGGAGCTGTTTTTT
few	TRBV20-1	TRBJ2-6	TRBD2	CSGLAGGANVLTF	TGCAGTGGTCTAGCGGGTGGGGCCAACGTCCTGACTTTC
many	TRBV7-9	TRBJ1-5	-	CASSLESGDQPQHF	TGTGCCAGCAGCTTAGAGAGCGGCGATCAGCCCCAGCATTTT
-	TRBV4-1	TRBJ2-1	-	CASSPKTGDNEQFF	TGCGCCAGCAGCCCCAAGACCGGGGACAATGAGCAGTTCTTC